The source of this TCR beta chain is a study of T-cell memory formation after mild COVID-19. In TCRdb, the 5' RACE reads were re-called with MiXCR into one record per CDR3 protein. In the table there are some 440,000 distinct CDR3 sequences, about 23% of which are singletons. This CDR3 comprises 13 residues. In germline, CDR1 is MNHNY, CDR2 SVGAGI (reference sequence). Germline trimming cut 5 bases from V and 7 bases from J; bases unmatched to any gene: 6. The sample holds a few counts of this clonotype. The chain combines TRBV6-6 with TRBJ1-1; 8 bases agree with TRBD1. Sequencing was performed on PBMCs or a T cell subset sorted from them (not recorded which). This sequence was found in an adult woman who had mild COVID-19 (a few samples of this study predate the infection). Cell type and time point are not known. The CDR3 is CASSGGQAIEAFF. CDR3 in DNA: TGTGCCAGCAGTGGGGGACAGGCAATTGAAGCTTTCTTT.